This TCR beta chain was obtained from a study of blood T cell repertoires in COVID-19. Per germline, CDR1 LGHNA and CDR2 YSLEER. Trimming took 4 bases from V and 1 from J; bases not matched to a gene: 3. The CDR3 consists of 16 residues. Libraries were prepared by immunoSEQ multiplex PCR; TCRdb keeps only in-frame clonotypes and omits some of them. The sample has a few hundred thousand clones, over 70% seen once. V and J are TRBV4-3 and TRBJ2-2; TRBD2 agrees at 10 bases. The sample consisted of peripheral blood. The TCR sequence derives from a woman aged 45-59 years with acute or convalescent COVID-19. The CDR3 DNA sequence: TGCGCCAGCAGCCCAACTAGCGGGGAGAACACCGGGGAGCTGTTTTTT. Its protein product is CASSPTSGENTGELFF.